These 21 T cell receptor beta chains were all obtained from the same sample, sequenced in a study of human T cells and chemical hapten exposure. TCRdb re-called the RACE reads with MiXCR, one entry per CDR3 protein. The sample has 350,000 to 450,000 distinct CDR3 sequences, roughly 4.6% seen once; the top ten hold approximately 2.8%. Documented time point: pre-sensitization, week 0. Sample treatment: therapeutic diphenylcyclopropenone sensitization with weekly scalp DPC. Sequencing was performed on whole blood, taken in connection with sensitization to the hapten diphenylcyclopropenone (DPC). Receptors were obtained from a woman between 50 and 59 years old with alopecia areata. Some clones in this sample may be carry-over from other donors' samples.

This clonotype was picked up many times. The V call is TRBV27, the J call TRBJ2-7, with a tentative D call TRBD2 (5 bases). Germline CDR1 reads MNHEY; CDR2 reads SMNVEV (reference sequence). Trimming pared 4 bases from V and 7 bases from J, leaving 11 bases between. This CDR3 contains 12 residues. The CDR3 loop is CASSSRPGEQYF. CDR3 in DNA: TGTGCCAGCAGTTCCCGGCCGGGGGAGCAGTACTTC.

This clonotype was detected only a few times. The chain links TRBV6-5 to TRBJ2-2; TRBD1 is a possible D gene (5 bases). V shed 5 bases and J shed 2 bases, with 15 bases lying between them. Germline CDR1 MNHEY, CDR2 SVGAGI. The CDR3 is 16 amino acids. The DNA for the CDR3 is TGTGCCAGCAGTCAAATCGCAGGGTTAAACACCGGGGAGCTGTTTTTT. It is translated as CASSQIAGLNTGELFF.

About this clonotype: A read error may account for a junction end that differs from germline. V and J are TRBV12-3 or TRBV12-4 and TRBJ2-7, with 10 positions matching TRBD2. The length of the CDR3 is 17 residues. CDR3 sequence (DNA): TGTGCCAGCAGTTTTTCCTCCCCGGCTAGCGGGAGTCACGAGCAGAACTTC. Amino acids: CASSFSSPASGSHEQNF.

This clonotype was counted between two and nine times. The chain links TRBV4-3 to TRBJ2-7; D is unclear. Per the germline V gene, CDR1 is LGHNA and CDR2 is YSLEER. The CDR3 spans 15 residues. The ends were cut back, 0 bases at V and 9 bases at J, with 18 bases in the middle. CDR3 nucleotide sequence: TGCGCCAGCAGCCAAGATCGAACACGCCTTGGCGGGCAGTACTTC. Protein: CASSQDRTRLGGQYF.

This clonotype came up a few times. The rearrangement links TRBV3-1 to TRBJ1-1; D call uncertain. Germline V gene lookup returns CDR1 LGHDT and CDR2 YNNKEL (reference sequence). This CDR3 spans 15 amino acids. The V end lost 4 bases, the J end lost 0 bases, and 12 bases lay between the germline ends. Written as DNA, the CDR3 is TGTGCCAGCAGCCGGGATCCTAACCTGAACACTGAAGCTTTCTTT. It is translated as CASSRDPNLNTEAFF. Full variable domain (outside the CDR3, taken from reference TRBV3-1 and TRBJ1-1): DTAVSQTPKYLVTQMGNDKSIKCEQNLGHDTMYWYKQDSKKFLKIMFSYNNKELIINETVPNRFSPKSPDKAHLNLHINSLELGDSAVYFCASSRDPNLNTEAFFGQGTRLTVV.

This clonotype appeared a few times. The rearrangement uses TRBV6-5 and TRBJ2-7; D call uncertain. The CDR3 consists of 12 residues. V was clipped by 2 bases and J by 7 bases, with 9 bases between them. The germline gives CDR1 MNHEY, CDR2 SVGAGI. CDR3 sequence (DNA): TGTGCCAGCAGTTACACCATGGGGGAGCAGTACTTC. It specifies CASSYTMGEQYF.

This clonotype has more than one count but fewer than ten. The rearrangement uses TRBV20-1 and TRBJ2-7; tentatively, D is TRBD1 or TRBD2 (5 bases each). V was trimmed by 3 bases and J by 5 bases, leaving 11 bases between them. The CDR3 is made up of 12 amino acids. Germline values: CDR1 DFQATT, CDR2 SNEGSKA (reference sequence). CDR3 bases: TGCAGTGCTAGGGGGCGTAGCGACGAGCAGTACTTC. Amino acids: CSARGRSDEQYF.

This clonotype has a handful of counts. CDR3 DNA: TGCAGTGCAACGGACAGGCGCGCAACTAATGAAAAACTGTTTTTT. Its protein is CSATDRRATNEKLFF. V gene TRBV20-1 combines with J gene TRBJ1-4, with 7 bases aligning to TRBD1. V gave up 6 bases and J gave up 0 bases; unmatched junction bases: 7. The CDR3 is 15 residues long. Germline V CDR1 and CDR2: DFQATT, SNEGSKA (reference sequence).

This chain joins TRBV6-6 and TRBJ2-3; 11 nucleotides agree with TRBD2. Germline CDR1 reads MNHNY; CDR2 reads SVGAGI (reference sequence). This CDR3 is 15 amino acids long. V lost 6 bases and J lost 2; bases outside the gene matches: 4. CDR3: CASSKLAGVTDTQYF. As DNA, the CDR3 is TGTGCCAGCAGCAAACTAGCGGGGGTCACAGATACGCAGTATTTT.

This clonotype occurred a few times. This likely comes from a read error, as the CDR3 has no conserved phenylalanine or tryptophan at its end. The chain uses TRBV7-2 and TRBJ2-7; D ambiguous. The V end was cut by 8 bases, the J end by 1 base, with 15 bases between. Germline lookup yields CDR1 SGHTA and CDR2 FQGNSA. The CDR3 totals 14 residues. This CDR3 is CASQGRAGSYEQYL. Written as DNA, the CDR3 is TGTGCCAGCCAAGGCCGGGCAGGTTCCTACGAGCAGTACCTC.

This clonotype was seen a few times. The CDR3: CSARALGKSGNTIYF. In nucleotides, the CDR3 is TGCAGTGCTAGAGCCCTAGGGAAATCTGGAAACACCATATATTTT. V and J are TRBV20-1 and TRBJ1-3; D ambiguous. Deletions cut 1 base from V and 1 base from J, with 11 bases between. From germline, CDR1 is DFQATT and CDR2 SNEGSKA (reference sequence). The CDR3 consists of 15 residues.

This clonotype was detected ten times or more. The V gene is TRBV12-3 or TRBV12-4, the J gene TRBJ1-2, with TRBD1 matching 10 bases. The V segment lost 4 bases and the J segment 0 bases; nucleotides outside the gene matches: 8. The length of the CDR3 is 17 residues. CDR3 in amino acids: CASSSGTGALANYGYTF. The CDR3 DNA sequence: TGTGCCAGCAGTTCCGGGACAGGGGCCCTAGCTAACTATGGCTACACCTTC.

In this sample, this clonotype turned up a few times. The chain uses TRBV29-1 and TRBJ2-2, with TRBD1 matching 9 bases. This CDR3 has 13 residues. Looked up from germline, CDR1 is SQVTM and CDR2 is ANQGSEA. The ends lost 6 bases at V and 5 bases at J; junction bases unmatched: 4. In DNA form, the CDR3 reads TGCAGCGTAGGGACAGGGTGGACCGGGGAGCTGTTTTTT. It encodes CSVGTGWTGELFF.

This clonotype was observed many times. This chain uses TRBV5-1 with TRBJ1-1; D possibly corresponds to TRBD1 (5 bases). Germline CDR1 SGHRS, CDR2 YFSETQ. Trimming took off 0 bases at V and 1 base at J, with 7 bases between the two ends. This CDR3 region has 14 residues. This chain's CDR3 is CASSLDQGNTEAFF. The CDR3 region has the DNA TGCGCCAGCAGCTTGGACCAGGGGAACACTGAAGCTTTCTTT.

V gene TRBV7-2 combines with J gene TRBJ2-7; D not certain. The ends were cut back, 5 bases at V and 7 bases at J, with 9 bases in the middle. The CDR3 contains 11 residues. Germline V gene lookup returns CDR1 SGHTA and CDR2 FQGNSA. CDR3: CASSRGWEQYF. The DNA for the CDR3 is TGTGCCAGCAGCCGTGGATGGGAGCAGTACTTC.

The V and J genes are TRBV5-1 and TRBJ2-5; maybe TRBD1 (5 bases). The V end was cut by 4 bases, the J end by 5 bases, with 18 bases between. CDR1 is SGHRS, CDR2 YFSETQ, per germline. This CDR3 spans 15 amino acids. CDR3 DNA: TGCGCCAGCAGCCCCTTCCTAGGGGTCGAGGAGACCCAGTACTTC. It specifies CASSPFLGVEETQYF.

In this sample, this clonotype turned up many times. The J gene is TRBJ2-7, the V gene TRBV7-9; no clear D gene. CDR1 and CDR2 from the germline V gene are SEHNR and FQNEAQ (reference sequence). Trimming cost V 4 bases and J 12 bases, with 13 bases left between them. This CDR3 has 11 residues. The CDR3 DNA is TGTGCCAGCAGCTCCCCGGAGCGTTGGTACTTC. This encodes CASSSPERWYF.

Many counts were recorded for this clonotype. The CDR3 DNA is TGTGCCAGCAGTTCGGAGGGATCCTACTACGAGCAGTACTTC. It codes for CASSSEGSYYEQYF. V is TRBV12-3 or TRBV12-4 and J is TRBJ2-7, with D possibly matching TRBD2 (6 bases). This CDR3 spans 14 amino acids. The germline V and J ends were trimmed by 4 bases and 3 bases, with 13 bases remaining between them.

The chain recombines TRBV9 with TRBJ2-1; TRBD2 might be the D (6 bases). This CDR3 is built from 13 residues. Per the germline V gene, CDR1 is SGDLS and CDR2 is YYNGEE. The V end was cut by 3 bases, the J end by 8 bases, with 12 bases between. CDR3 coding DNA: TGTGCCAGCAGCGGCCGACTAGTCGATGAGCAGTTCTTC. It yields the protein CASSGRLVDEQFF. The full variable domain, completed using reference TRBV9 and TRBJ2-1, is DSGVTQTPKHLITATGQRVTLRCSPRSGDLSVYWYQQSLDQGLQFLIQYYNGEERAKGNILERFSAQQFPDLHSELNLSSLELGDSALYFCASSGRLVDEQFFGPGTRLTVL.

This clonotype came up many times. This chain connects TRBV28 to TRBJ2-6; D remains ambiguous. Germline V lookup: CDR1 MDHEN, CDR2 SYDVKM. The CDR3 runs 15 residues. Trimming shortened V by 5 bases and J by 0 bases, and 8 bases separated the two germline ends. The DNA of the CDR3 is TGTGCCAGCAGTATAGCAGGCTCTGGGGCCAACGTCCTGACTTTC. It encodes CASSIAGSGANVLTF.

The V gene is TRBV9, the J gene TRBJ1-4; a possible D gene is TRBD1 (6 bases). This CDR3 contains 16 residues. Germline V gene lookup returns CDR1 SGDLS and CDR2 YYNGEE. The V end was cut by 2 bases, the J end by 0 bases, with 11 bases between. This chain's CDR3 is CASSVGQKTTNEKLFF. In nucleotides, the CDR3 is TGTGCCAGCAGCGTTGGACAGAAAACAACTAATGAAAAACTGTTTTTT.